This T cell receptor (beta chain) comes out of a study of a mutant IDH1 vaccine in newly diagnosed glioma. Study-wide background: A roughly 60% male, approximately 38% female split and a mean age of approximately 38 years characterized treated patients. V12 took place at week 35, and V13 at week 47. Most patients had radiochemotherapy with temozolomide before enrollment; others had one alone.

A word on this clone: As yet, its antigen is unknown.

The CDR3 totals 15 residues. In germline, CDR1 is SGHDT, CDR2 YYEEEE. Trimming cost V 4 bases and J 3 bases; bases outside gene matches: 9. The table came from immunoSEQ multiplex PCR; TCRdb's copy has only in-frame clones and leaves some out. The sample yields 30,000 or so clones, about four fifths seen once. This sample's time point: week 47, end of study. With topical imiquimod, each dose of the vaccine consisted of 300 ug of mutant IDH1 20-mer peptide. Scheduled for weeks 1, 3, 5, 7, 11, 15, 19 and 23, eight vaccinations were given to patients. The chain carries TRBV5-6 and TRBJ2-7, with 8 bases that match TRBD2. The source is a man aged 25-45 years with glioma. Sequences were derived from PBMCs, sampled from a glioma patient whose treatment included an IDH1 peptide vaccine. The CDR3 DNA follows: TGTGCCAGCAGCCTTAGACTAGCGTTGAACTACGAGCAGTACTTC. Protein: CASSLRLALNYEQYF.